This T cell receptor (beta chain) was documented in a study of blood T cell repertoires in COVID-19. Study context: COVID-19 samples collected from the United States, Italy and Spain covered acute and convalescent phases. The cDNA or gDNA used as material had been derived from T cells, B-cell-depleted T cells, or PBMCs.

Study processing details: Cell counts per sample came from amplifying reference gene primers. Only in-frame clones appear in the TCRdb table, and some are missing; sequencing was by immunoSEQ multiplex PCR. V, J and clone size were drawn from that table, and D and trimming were deduced from the DNA. The sample includes around 170,000 clones, over 80% seen only once; the top ten take approximately 2.9%. In the case of this clone: One end of the junction is discordant with germline, which a read error may explain.

The CDR3 length is 17 residues. Germline V CDR1 and CDR2: LGHNA, YNFKEQ. The sequence was obtained from a woman aged 60-70 years with acute or convalescent COVID-19. The V gene is TRBV4-2, the J gene TRBJ2-2, with TRBD2 matching 10 bases. The specimen was peripheral blood. The CDR3 DNA reads as TGTGCCAGCAGCAAAGACCCTAGCGGGGGTAATCACGGGGAGCTGTTTTTT. This codes for CASSKDPSGGNHGELFF.